Following are 9 T cell receptor beta chains from one sample sequenced in a study of response to subunit inactivated influenza vaccine. TCRdb reprocessed the RT-PCR reads with MiXCR, giving one entry per CDR3 protein. The data show approximately 520,000 distinct CDR3 sequences, 16% seen once. The starting material was CD4+ T cells sorted from PBMCs, obtained approximately 25 months after vaccination. Source of these receptors: a man between 50 and 75 years old who received an inactivated influenza vaccine.

The chain carries TRBV20-1 and TRBJ1-1; possible D gene TRBD1, 5 bases. The CDR3 is 14 amino acids. The germline V gene has CDR1 DFQATT and CDR2 SNEGSKA (reference sequence). The ends were cut back, 1 base at V and 3 bases at J, with 12 bases in the middle. In nucleotides, the CDR3 is TGCAGTGCTAGAGTCAGGGTGCCCCACACTGAAGCTTTCTTT. This translates into CSARVRVPHTEAFF.

This clonotype has ten or more counts. In nucleotides, the CDR3 is TGCAGCGTTTACAGGTACTACAATGAGCAGTTCTTC. As protein: CSVYRYYNEQFF. The rearrangement links TRBV29-1 to TRBJ2-1; perhaps TRBD1 as D (5 bases). CDR3 length: 12 amino acids. V was trimmed by 5 bases and J by 3 bases, leaving 8 bases between them. In germline, CDR1 is SQVTM, CDR2 ANQGSEA.

This chain connects TRBV12-3 or TRBV12-4 to TRBJ1-5; 12 nucleotides line up with TRBD1. Trimming took 4 bases from V and 5 from J; bases not matched to a gene: 3. CDR3 length: 15 amino acids. For the CDR3, the DNA is TGTGCCAGCAGTTGGGACAGGGGGCCCCATCAGCCCCAGCATTTT. Its protein product is CASSWDRGPHQPQHF.

The gene calls are TRBV10-3 and TRBJ2-1; 12 bases fit TRBD2. The CDR3 is 13 residues long. J was trimmed by 8 bases and V by 8 bases; bases with no gene match: 4. Germline-derived CDR1 and CDR2 are ENHRY and SYGVKD. The CDR3 DNA follows: TGTGCCATCCAGACTAGCGGGAGCTATGAGCAGTTCTTC. Translation: CAIQTSGSYEQFF.

This clonotype has just a few counts. The chain recombines TRBV4-2 with TRBJ2-1; TRBD2 agrees at 12 bases. Germline V gene sequence: CDR1 LGHNA, CDR2 YNFKEQ. There are 16 residues in the CDR3. V was pared by 1 base and J by 9 bases, with 7 bases of the junction left unmatched. The CDR3 spells CASSQGLAGGPFEQFF. In DNA, the CDR3 is TGTGCCAGCAGCCAAGGGCTAGCGGGAGGGCCGTTTGAGCAGTTCTTC.

This clonotype has just a few counts. CDR3 protein: CASSQAQSRTEAFF. In DNA, the CDR3 is TGTGCCAGCAGCCAAGCCCAGAGTAGGACTGAAGCTTTCTTT. The rearrangement links TRBV14 to TRBJ1-1; D ambiguous. The CDR3 length is 14 residues. The germline gives CDR1 SGHDN, CDR2 FVKESK. Trimming removed 1 base at V and 5 bases at J, with 11 bases between.

This clonotype came up many times. This chain links TRBV12-3 or TRBV12-4 with TRBJ1-1; D gene unclear. This CDR3 is built from 11 residues. V lost 4 bases, J lost 8 bases, and 8 bases lay in between. CDR3 region: CASSSGGEAFF. In DNA, the CDR3 is TGTGCCAGCAGTTCTGGCGGCGAAGCTTTCTTT.

The V and J genes are TRBV4-2 and TRBJ1-5; maybe TRBD1 (5 bases). Germline-derived CDR1 and CDR2 are LGHNA and YNFKEQ. This CDR3 region has 14 residues. V lost 1 base, J lost 5 bases, and 9 bases lay in between. This CDR3 is CASSQVRGDQPQHF. CDR3 coding DNA: TGTGCCAGCAGCCAAGTTCGGGGCGATCAGCCCCAGCATTTT.

This rearrangement joins TRBV5-1 to TRBJ2-3, with D perhaps matching TRBD1 or TRBD2 (5 bases each). Trimming removed 3 bases from V and 4 bases from J, with 15 bases in between. The CDR3 spans 15 residues. CDR1 is SGHRS and CDR2 is YFSETQ in the germline V gene. Written as DNA, the CDR3 is TGCGCCAGCAGCTCGGGACCTCGGCCCGCAGATACGCAGTATTTT. The encoded protein is CASSSGPRPADTQYF.